The present entry profiles one T cell receptor (beta chain) with its context. Its antigen remains undetermined. One base away there is no much larger clone; base qualities are not given. The iRepertoire nested amplicon-rescue multiplex PCR (arm-PCR) platform was used to amplify TCR alpha and beta CDR3 regions from RNA. The input for one-step reverse transcription and amplification was about 95-450 ng of tissue mRNA or PBMC total RNA. Following bead purification, Illumina adapters were added by a secondary multiplex PCR, and libraries between 200 and 400 bp were gel-purified. Internal 6-nucleotide barcodes were carried by the libraries and were used for demultiplexing. Libraries were sequenced on an Illumina MiSeq with 2x220 or 2x250 nucleotide paired-end reads. In the source study's methods: Paired reads were merged with FLASH 1.2.11 and aligned to the GRCh37 human genome with BWA-MEM before extracting TRA and TRB reads. An IMGT-derived reference of cassette sequences and CDR3 motifs, with pseudogenes included, was used for V and J assignment. Reads were translated in three frames, and productive CDR3s were defined by a C…FGXG motif without stop codons. Unique combinations of V-J cassette pair and CDR3 amino acid sequence were defined as clonotypes. Reads were filtered by Hamming distance, with the threshold set by the sequence error rate of each sample in mapped regions. The raw public reads went through TCRdb reprocessing: fastp at Q25, MiXCR clone calling, in-frame beta chains kept. Every entry covers one CDR3 protein and lists the most common genes and DNA from its rows. The V and J calls and clone size come from TCRdb's table, not from the authors' own analysis. This sample lists approximately 190,000 distinct CDR3 sequences; more than 30% were detected once. Clones ranked in the top ten supply about 19% of the sample.

This specimen comes from a study of glioma-infiltrating T cells (dated by TCRdb to 2016 to 2017). About the full investigation: The study sequenced TCR alpha- and beta-chain repertoires from glioma tissue, from non-neoplastic brain tissue and from matched peripheral blood mononuclear cells. Each tissue-infiltrating repertoire was compared with the same patient's peripheral blood repertoire to measure divergence between tissue and blood T-cell populations. Three low-grade glioma patients, seven or eight primary glioblastoma patients, and three non-glioma patients who contributed non-neoplastic brain tissue made up the paired cohort.

The CDR1 and CDR2 encoded by the germline V gene (reference sequence) are SGHAT and FQDESV. The CDR3 has 15 amino acids, counting the end cysteine and phenylalanine. Here the CDR3 DNA is all that survives: 45 bases in frame from base 1. Germline trimming: 2 bases from V, 2 bases from J; junction bases outside gene matches: 4. The full study reports these points: VJ-independent divergence between tissue and blood was below expectation in non-neoplastic patients but above expectation in all gliomas, especially low-grade gliomas. Small numbers underpinned the group comparisons: about eight glioblastoma patients, three low-grade glioma patients and three non-neoplastic patients. Tissue and blood shared very few CDR3 sequences, a result attributed to high CDR3 diversity and limited sampling.

The TCR was taken from a human donor with low-grade glioma or glioblastoma, undergoing nonglioma brain surgery, or in good health (not recorded which). Sequencing used glioma tissue, nonneoplastic brain tissue, or PBMCs (not recorded which). The chain couples TRBV11-1 to TRBJ2-3; TRBD2 matches 7 bases in the middle. The DNA sequence is as follows: TGTGCCAGCAGCTTAAGAGCGGGATACACAGATACGCAGTATTTT. It is translated as CASSLRAGYTDTQYF. Reference TRBV11-1 and TRBJ2-3 genes cover what lies past the CDR3, so the full variable domain is EAEVAQSPRYKITEKSQAVAFWCDPISGHATLYWYRQILGQGPELLVQFQDESVVDDSQLPKDRFSAERLKGVDSTLKIQPAELGDSAMYLCASSLRAGYTDTQYFGPGTRLTVL.